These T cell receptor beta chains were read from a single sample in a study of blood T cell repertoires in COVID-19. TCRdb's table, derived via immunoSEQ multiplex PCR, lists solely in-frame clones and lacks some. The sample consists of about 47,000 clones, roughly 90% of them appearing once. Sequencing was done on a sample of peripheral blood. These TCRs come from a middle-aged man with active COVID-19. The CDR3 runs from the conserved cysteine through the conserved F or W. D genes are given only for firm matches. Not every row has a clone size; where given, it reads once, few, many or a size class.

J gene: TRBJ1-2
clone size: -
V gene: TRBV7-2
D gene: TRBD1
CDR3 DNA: TGTGCCAGCAGCCCCCGGACAGGGGCAAACTATGGCTACACCTTC
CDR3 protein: CASSPRTGANYGYTF

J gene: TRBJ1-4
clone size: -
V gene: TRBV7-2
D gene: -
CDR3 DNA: TGTGCCAGCAGCTCGAGGGGGGGAGAAAAACTGTTTTTT
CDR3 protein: CASSSRGGEKLFF

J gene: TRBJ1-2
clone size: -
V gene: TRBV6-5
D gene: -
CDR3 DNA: TGTGCCAGCGGGAGGGCCTCGCCATATGGCTACACCTTC
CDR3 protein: CASGRASPYGYTF

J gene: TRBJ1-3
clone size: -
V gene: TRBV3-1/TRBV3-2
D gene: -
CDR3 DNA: TGTGCCAGCGTGGGGGGGACCTCTGGAAACACCATATATTTT
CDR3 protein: CASVGGTSGNTIYF

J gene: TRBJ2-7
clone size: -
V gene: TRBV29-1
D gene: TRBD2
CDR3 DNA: TGCAGCGTTGTTAGCGGGGGCTACGAGCAGTACTTC
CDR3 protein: CSVVSGGYEQYF

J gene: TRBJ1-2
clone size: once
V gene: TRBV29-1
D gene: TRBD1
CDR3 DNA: TGCAGCGCAGGACAGGGTTGGGGCTATGGCTACACCTTC
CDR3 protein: CSAGQGWGYGYTF

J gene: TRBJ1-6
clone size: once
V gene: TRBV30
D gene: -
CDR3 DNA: TGTGCCTGGAGTGTCCCGAGCTCCTATAATTCACCCCTCCACTTT
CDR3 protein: CAWSVPSSYNSPLHF

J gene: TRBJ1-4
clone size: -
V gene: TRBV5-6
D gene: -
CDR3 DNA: TGTGCCAGCAGCTTTTTGGACAGTGAAAAACTGTTTTTT
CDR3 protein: CASSFLDSEKLFF

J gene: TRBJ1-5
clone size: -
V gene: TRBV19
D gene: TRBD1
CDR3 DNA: TGTGCCAGTAGTATCCCCCAGACAGGGGGCTGGAATCAGCCCCAGCATTTT
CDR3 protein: CASSIPQTGGWNQPQHF

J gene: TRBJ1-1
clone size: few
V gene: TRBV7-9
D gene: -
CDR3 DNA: TGTGCCAGCAGCTCCCCGGTGAGCAACACTGAAGCTTTCTTT
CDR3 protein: CASSSPVSNTEAFF

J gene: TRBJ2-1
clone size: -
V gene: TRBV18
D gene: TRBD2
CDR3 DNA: TGTGCCAGCTCACCGAGTCTGGTAAGCGGGAGGGCTGGTGAGCAGTTCTTC
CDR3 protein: CASSPSLVSGRAGEQFF

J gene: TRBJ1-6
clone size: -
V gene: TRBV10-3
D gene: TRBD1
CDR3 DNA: TGTGCCATCACCAGGGAAGGGGGCAGATCACCCCTCCACTTT
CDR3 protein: CAITREGGRSPLHF

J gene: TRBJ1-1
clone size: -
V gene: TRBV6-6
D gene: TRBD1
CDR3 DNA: TGTGCCAGCAGATACTGGACAGGGGAAAACACTGAAGCTTTCTTT
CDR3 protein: CASRYWTGENTEAFF

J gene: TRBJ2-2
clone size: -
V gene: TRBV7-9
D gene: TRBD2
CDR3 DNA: TGTGCCAGCAGGCCGGGGGGCACCGGGGAGCTGTTTTTT
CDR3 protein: CASRPGGTGELFF

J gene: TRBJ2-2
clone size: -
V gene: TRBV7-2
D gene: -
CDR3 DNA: TGTGCCAGCAGCCCGGACAGACGGAACACCGGGGAGCTGTTTTTT
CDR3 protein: CASSPDRRNTGELFF

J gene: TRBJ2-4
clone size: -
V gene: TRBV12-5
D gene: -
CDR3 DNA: TGTGCTAGTGGTTTGGTACGGACAATAGCCAAAAACATTCAGTACTTC
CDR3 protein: CASGLVRTIAKNIQYF

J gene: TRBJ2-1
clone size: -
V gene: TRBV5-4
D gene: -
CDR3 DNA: TGTGCCAGCAGCTTGGGGGGCGCTCAATCCTACAATGAGCAGTTCTTC
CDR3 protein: CASSLGGAQSYNEQFF

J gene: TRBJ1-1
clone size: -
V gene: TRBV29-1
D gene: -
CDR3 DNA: TGCAGCGTTGCTCCCGAAGCTTTCTTT
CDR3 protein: CSVAPEAFF

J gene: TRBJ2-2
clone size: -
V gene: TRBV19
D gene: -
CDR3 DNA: TGTGCCAGTAGAGAAGGGCCTAGCTGGGGCGGGGAGCTGTTTTTT
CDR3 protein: CASREGPSWGGELFF

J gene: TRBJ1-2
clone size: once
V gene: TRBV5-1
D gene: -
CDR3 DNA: TGCGCCAGCAGCTTGGTGGTCAGGGGAATGGATGGCTACACCTTC
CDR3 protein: CASSLVVRGMDGYTF

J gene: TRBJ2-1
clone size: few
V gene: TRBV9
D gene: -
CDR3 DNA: TGTGCCAGCAGCGTAGCTGCCGGCCACAGCTCCTACAATGAGCAGTTCTTC
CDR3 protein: CASSVAAGHSSYNEQFF

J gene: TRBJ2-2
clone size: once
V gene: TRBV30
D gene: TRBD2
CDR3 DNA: TGTGCCTGGGGACAGGGACTAGCGTCCACTGGGGAGCTGTTTTTT
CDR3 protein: CAWGQGLASTGELFF

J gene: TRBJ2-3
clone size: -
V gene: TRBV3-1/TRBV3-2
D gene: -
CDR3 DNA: TGTGCCAGCAGTAACACAGATACGCAGTATTTT
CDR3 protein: CASSNTDTQYF

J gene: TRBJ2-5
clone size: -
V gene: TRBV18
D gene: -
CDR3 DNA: TGTGCCAGCTCACTGAGAACCGGTGGCGGGGAGACCCAGTACTTC
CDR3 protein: CASSLRTGGGETQYF

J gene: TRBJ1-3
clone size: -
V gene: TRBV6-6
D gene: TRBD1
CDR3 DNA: TGTGCCAGCAGACGAACGGCTGGACAGGGGGCTTCTGGAAACACCATATATTTT
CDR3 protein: CASRRTAGQGASGNTIYF

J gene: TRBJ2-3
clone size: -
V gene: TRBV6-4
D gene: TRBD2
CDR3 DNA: TGTGCCAGCAGTGACTCAGCGGGGGCCACAGATACGCAGTATTTT
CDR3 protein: CASSDSAGATDTQYF

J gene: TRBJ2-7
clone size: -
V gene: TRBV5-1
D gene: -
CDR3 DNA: TGCGCCAGCAGCTGGAAACAGGGTGTCGAGCAGTACTTC
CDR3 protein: CASSWKQGVEQYF

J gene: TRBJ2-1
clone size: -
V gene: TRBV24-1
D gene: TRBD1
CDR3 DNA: TGTGCCACCAGTGATGTTGGGACAGGGGGAGAGCAGTTCTTC
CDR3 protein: CATSDVGTGGEQFF

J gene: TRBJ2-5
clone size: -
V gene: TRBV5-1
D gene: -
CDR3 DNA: TGCGCCAGCAGCTTGGAGACTGGGGAGACCCAGTACTTC
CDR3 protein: CASSLETGETQYF

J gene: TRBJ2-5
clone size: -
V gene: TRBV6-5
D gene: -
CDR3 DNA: TGTGCCACCCTAGGACTCGCGTTAGAGACCCAGTACTTC
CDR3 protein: CATLGLALETQYF

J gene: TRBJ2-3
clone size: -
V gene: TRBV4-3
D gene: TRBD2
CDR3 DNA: TGCGCCAGCAGCCAAGAGGCGCGGGGGGGCCCAGATACGCAGTATTTT
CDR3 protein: CASSQEARGGPDTQYF

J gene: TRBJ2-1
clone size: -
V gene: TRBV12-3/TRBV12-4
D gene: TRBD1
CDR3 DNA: TGTGCCAGCAGCATAACAGGGGGCAATGAGCAGTTCTTC
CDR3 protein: CASSITGGNEQFF

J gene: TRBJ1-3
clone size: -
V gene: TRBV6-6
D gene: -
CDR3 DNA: TGTGCCAGCAGTTATGAAGGGGGTTCTGGAAACACCATATATTTT
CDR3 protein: CASSYEGGSGNTIYF

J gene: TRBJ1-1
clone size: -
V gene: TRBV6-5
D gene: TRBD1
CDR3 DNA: TGTGCCAGCACGGACAGGGGAAGGAACACTGAAGCTTTCTTT
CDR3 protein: CASTDRGRNTEAFF

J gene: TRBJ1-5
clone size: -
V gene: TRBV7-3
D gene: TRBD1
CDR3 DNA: TGTGCCAGCAGCTCCCCGCTATCGGACAGGCCGAATCAGCCCCAGCATTTT
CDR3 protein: CASSSPLSDRPNQPQHF

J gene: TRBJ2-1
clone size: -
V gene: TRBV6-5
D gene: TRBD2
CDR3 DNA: TGTGCCAGCAAGGGGAGCGGGAGGATTCGCAATGAGCAGTTCTTC
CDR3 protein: CASKGSGRIRNEQFF

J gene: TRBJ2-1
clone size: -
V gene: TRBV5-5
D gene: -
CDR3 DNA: TGTGCCAGCAGCGTTAGGACACCCTTGGTATCGAATGAGCAGTTCTTC
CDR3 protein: CASSVRTPLVSNEQFF

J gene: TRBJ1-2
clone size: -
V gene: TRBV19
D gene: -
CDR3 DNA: TGTGCCAGTGGCACCATTAACTATGGCTACACCTTC
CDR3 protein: CASGTINYGYTF

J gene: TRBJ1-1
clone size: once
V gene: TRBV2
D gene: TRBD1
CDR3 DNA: TGTGCCAGCAGCGCCCGGACAGGATACACTGAAGCTTTCTTT
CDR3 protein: CASSARTGYTEAFF

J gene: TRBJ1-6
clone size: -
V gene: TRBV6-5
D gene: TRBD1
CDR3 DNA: TGTGCCAGCCGAAAGACAGGGCGACGGTCACCCCTCCACTTT
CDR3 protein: CASRKTGRRSPLHF

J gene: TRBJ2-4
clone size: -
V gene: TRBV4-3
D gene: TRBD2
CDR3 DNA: TGCGCCAGCAGCCAAGGGACTAGCGTTGGGGGGGCCAAAAACATTCAGTACTTC
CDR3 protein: CASSQGTSVGGAKNIQYF

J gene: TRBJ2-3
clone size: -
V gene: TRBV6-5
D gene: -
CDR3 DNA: TGTGCCAGCAGCTTGACTACCGCAAACACAGATACGCAGTATTTT
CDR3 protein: CASSLTTANTDTQYF

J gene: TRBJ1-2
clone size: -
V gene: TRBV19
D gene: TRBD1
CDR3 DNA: TGTGCCACTCAACTGATGTCCGGGACAGGTGCCGGCTACACCTTC
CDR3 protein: CATQLMSGTGAGYTF